The 23 T cell receptor beta chains presented below share a single source sample, sequenced in a study of T cells of healthy individuals. Via MiXCR, TCRdb re-called the 5' RACE reads, giving one row per CDR3 protein. The table includes some 69,000 distinct CDR3 sequences, roughly 16% detected once. These receptors all come from a human donor in good health.

In this sample, this clonotype turned up a few times. The chain uses TRBV6-5 and TRBJ2-7, with 8 bases lining up with TRBD2. This CDR3 is built from 21 residues. Trimming at V came to 4 bases and at J to 0 bases, leaving 23 bases not matched to a gene. Germline V gene lookup returns CDR1 MNHEY and CDR2 SVGAGI. CDR3 amino acids: CASSSSRLTSDQNKSSYEQYF. Here the CDR3 DNA reads TGTGCCAGCAGTTCCTCTAGGTTGACTAGCGACCAAAATAAAAGCTCCTACGAGCAGTACTTC.

The rearrangement joins TRBV6-2 or TRBV6-3 to TRBJ2-1, with a tentative D call TRBD1 (5 bases). Germline CDR1 and CDR2: MNHEY and SVGEGT. The CDR3 covers 15 residues. Trimming pared 6 bases from V and 3 bases from J, leaving 15 bases between. This chain's CDR3 is CASSPVGRNYNEQFF. The CDR3, as DNA: TGTGCCAGCAGCCCCGTGGGGCGGAACTACAATGAGCAGTTCTTC.

This clonotype came up many times. The rearrangement joins TRBV4-1 to TRBJ1-2; perhaps TRBD1 as D (6 bases). CDR3 length equals 15 residues. The V gene's germline CDR1 is MGHRA and CDR2 YSYEKL. Trimming took 2 bases from V and 4 from J, leaving 14 bases between them. The CDR3 DNA is TGCGCCAGCAGCCAATCCGTCGGGGGCGTCTATGGCTACACCTTC. Its protein product is CASSQSVGGVYGYTF.

This clonotype was seen a handful of times. The chain recombines TRBV7-2 with TRBJ2-3; 7 bases map to TRBD2. Germline V gene data show CDR1 as SGHTA and CDR2 as FQGNSA. The CDR3 has 14 residues. The trim removed 5 bases at V and 5 bases at J, leaving 7 bases unmatched. CDR3 coding DNA: TGTGCCAGCAGCCCAGGGACTACGAGAGATACGCAGTATTTT. Protein product: CASSPGTTRDTQYF.

The rearrangement links TRBV30 to TRBJ2-1, with D perhaps being TRBD1 or TRBD2 (5 bases each). Germline CDR1 GTSNPN, CDR2 SVGIG (reference sequence). The CDR3 length is 12 residues. The CDR3 bases are TGTGCTCGAGGGGCTTCTTACAATGAGCAGTTCTTC. Amino acid sequence: CARGASYNEQFF.

V and J are TRBV6-2 or TRBV6-3 and TRBJ2-2; tentative D call: TRBD2 (6 bases). The germline CDR1 and CDR2 sequences are MNHEY and SVGEGT. The CDR3 runs 14 residues. Trimming stripped 4 bases from V and 8 bases from J, with 14 bases between. The CDR3 DNA is TGTGCCAGCAGTTCAACGGGGGAGGCGGGGGAGCTGTTTTTT. Translating it yields CASSSTGEAGELFF.

This clonotype has more than one count but fewer than ten. The rearrangement uses TRBV20-1 and TRBJ1-1; no firm D call. The V gene's germline CDR1 is DFQATT and CDR2 SNEGSKA (reference sequence). This CDR3 region has 15 residues. V was trimmed by 0 bases and J by 3 bases, leaving 14 bases between them. CDR3 in DNA: TGCAGTGCTAGAGAGCGTGAGGGTCCCCACACTGAAGCTTTCTTT. Its protein product is CSAREREGPHTEAFF.

This clonotype was observed a handful of times. The rearrangement uses TRBV5-1 and TRBJ2-7; D remains ambiguous. Deletions cut 5 bases from V and 5 bases from J, with 11 bases between. This CDR3 contains 12 residues. The germline CDR1 and CDR2 sequences are SGHRS and YFSETQ. The CDR3 DNA is TGCGCCAGCAGAATCGGGCACGACGAGCAGTACTTC. Translating it yields CASRIGHDEQYF.

In its sample, this clonotype ranks as medium-sized. The V call is TRBV6-4, the J call TRBJ2-3; maybe TRBD2 (6 bases). Germline V gives CDR1 MRHNA, CDR2 SNTAGT. Trimming pared 3 bases from V and 3 bases from J, leaving 7 bases between. The CDR3 sequence is 13 residues long. The CDR3, as DNA: TGTGCCAGCAGTGAGGGGACTACAGATACGCAGTATTTT. Protein sequence: CASSEGTTDTQYF.

This clonotype was seen only a few times. V gene TRBV5-5 combines with J gene TRBJ2-1; TRBD2 aligns across 8 bases. Trimming cost V 4 bases and J 3 bases; bases outside gene matches: 6. CDR1 SGHKS and CDR2 YYEKEE come from the germline V gene (reference sequence). CDR3 length: 15 residues. CDR3 nucleotides: TGTGCCAGCAGCAGCAGGACTAGCCACTACAATGAGCAGTTCTTC. Translation gives CASSSRTSHYNEQFF.

V and J are TRBV4-3 and TRBJ2-3, with 13 bases matching TRBD2. The CDR3 has 16 amino acids. V lost 4 bases and J lost 5; bases outside the gene matches: 6. Germline assignment: CDR1 LGHNA and CDR2 YSLEER. The CDR3 reads CASSLRLAGGEDTQYF. The CDR3 DNA is TGCGCCAGCAGCCTAAGACTAGCGGGAGGTGAAGATACGCAGTATTTT.

This clonotype was seen ten or more times. The chain employs TRBV15 and TRBJ2-1; TRBD2 aligns across 7 bases. Germline V gives CDR1 LNHNV, CDR2 YYDKDF (reference sequence). This CDR3 region has 15 residues. The ends lost 1 base at V and 2 bases at J; junction bases unmatched: 2. Here the CDR3 DNA reads TGTGCCACCAGCAGAGGACGGGAGGCCTACAATGAGCAGTTCTTC. This codes for CATSRGREAYNEQFF.

V gene TRBV12-3 or TRBV12-4 combines with J gene TRBJ2-7, with a weak D call TRBD1 (6 bases). With 5 bases removed from V and 1 base from J, the gap between germline ends came to 12 bases. CDR3 length equals 14 residues. CDR3 sequence (DNA): TGTGCCAGCAGTCGACAGGCCGGGTCCTACGAGCAGTACTTC. Protein sequence: CASSRQAGSYEQYF.

This clonotype was counted at least ten times. The chain links TRBV29-1 to TRBJ1-1; D not resolved. CDR1 and CDR2 from the germline V gene are SQVTM and ANQGSEA. There are 14 residues in the CDR3. V was clipped by 0 bases and J by 1 base, with 9 bases between them. CDR3 in DNA: TGCAGCGTTGAAGAGAGGGCGCGGAACACTGAAGCTTTCTTT. Residues: CSVEERARNTEAFF. The full variable domain, rest sourced from reference TRBV29-1 and TRBJ1-1, is SAVISQKPSRDICQRGTSLTIQCQVDSQVTMMFWYRQQPGQSLTLIATANQGSEATYESGFVIDKFPISRPNLTFSTLTVSNMSPEDSSIYLCSVEERARNTEAFFGQGTRLTVV.

As concerns this clonotype: This may arise from a read error, as a much more abundant clone is one base away. The chain is built from TRBV29-1 and TRBJ2-3; D is undetermined. This CDR3 region has 13 residues. Germline V CDR1 and CDR2: SQVTM, ANQGSEA. The V end lost 4 bases, the J end lost 4 bases, and 12 bases lay between the germline ends. CDR3: CSVVRIGADTQYF. DNA for the CDR3: TGCAGCGTTGTCAGGATTGGGGCAGATACGCAGTATTTT.

The sample holds a few counts of this clonotype. The CDR3 loop is CASSPLEDTEAFF. In DNA, the CDR3 is TGTGCCAGCTCACCACTTGAGGACACTGAAGCTTTCTTT. V and J are TRBV18 and TRBJ1-1; D is unresolved. Deletions cut 1 base from V and 3 bases from J, with 6 bases between. Germline values: CDR1 KGHSH, CDR2 LQKENI. The CDR3 spans 13 residues.

The chain links TRBV4-1 to TRBJ2-3; 8 nucleotides agree with TRBD2. Germline V gene sequence: CDR1 MGHRA, CDR2 YSYEKL. V lost 3 bases to trimming and J lost 2 bases; unmatched junction nucleotides: 10. The CDR3 spans 17 residues. The CDR3 DNA reads TGCGCCAGCAGCCACCCCCAGCAGCGGGGGCCCACAGATACGCAGTATTTT. Encoded protein: CASSHPQQRGPTDTQYF.

This clonotype was recorded a few times. The rearrangement joins TRBV20-1 to TRBJ1-1, with 9 bases matching TRBD1. Germline V gene sequence: CDR1 DFQATT, CDR2 SNEGSKA (reference sequence). There are 14 residues in the CDR3. Losses at the gene ends were 3 bases for V and 5 bases for J; bases not matched to a gene: 7. The CDR3 DNA reads TGCAGTGCTAGTAAACAGGGGGCAAGGACTGAAGCTTTCTTT. It is translated as CSASKQGARTEAFF.

This clonotype was recorded many times. The CDR3 nucleotides read TGTGCCAGCAGCTTCCTCCCTATGGCCACTGAAGCTTTCTTT. It specifies CASSFLPMATEAFF. This chain links TRBV7-3 with TRBJ1-1, with D unresolved. This CDR3 comprises 14 residues. Germline lookup yields CDR1 SGHTA and CDR2 FQGTGA. Trimming shortened V by 3 bases and J by 4 bases, and 12 bases separated the two germline ends.

This clonotype was detected ten times or more. V and J are TRBV12-3 or TRBV12-4 and TRBJ2-5; D is possibly TRBD2 (5 bases). CDR3 size: 18 residues. The V gene lost 6 bases and the J gene lost 0 bases, with 23 bases spanning the gap. This CDR3 reads CASSLSLPRGGNQETQYF. The DNA for the CDR3 is TGTGCCAGCAGCCTCTCTCTCCCCAGAGGAGGTAACCAAGAGACCCAGTACTTC.

This clonotype has a count of ten or more. The chain has TRBV4-2 and TRBJ2-2, with TRBD1 matching over 9 bases. The V segment lost 1 base and the J segment 3 bases; nucleotides outside the gene matches: 0. CDR1 LGHNA and CDR2 YNFKEQ come from the germline V gene. This CDR3 has 15 amino acids. Written as DNA, the CDR3 is TGTGCCAGCAGCCAAGGGACAGGGGACACCGGGGAGCTGTTTTTT. Protein product: CASSQGTGDTGELFF.

The chain recombines TRBV12-5 with TRBJ1-5; tentatively, D is TRBD1 (5 bases). The CDR3 covers 15 residues. From germline, CDR1 is LGHNT and CDR2 FRNRAP. Trimming pared 4 bases from V and 3 bases from J, leaving 13 bases between. CDR3 bases: TGTGCTAGTGGTTCCTTTTCCGGGGCCAATCAGCCCCAGCATTTT. Its protein is CASGSFSGANQPQHF.

This clonotype has ten or more counts. V gene TRBV5-1 combines with J gene TRBJ2-5, with 11 nucleotides matching TRBD2. The length of the CDR3 is 13 residues. Germline V gene data show CDR1 as SGHRS and CDR2 as YFSETQ. The V gene end was trimmed by 3 bases and the J gene end by 5 bases; junction bases not matched to a gene: 0. As DNA, the CDR3 is TGCGCCAGCAGCTGGACTAGCGGGGAGACCCAGTACTTC. It yields the protein CASSWTSGETQYF.